These 18 T cell receptor beta chains share one sample of origin, sequenced in a study of identical twins. TCRdb fed the 5' RACE reads into MiXCR, producing one record per CDR3 protein. The sample consists of 1.5 million to 2 million distinct CDR3 sequences, under 35% of them appearing once. Sequenced sample: cord blood. The receptors come from a newborn girl in good health.

This clonotype appeared many times. The J gene is TRBJ2-7, the V gene TRBV27, with D maybe TRBD1 (7 bases). The ends were cut back, 4 bases at V and 4 bases at J, with 20 bases in the middle. The CDR3 length is 16 residues. Germline CDR1 is MNHEY and CDR2 is SMNVEV (reference sequence). The CDR3 DNA reads TGTGCCAGCAGTTACTACCCTCGGACAGGAGGGTACGAGCAGTACTTC. This sequence encodes CASSYYPRTGGYEQYF.

The chain links TRBV10-3 to TRBJ2-2; D is uncertain. CDR1 and CDR2 from the germline V gene are ENHRY and SYGVKD. The CDR3 has 12 residues. V was trimmed by 7 bases and J by 6 bases, leaving 9 bases between them. The CDR3 spells CAINGWAGELFF. The CDR3 DNA sequence: TGTGCCATCAACGGGTGGGCCGGGGAGCTGTTTTTT.

The V and J genes are TRBV27 and TRBJ2-2; D is uncertain. Germline V gene sequence: CDR1 MNHEY, CDR2 SMNVEV (reference sequence). Trimming took 7 bases from V and 1 from J, leaving 19 bases between them. The CDR3 is made up of 17 amino acids. CDR3 amino acids: CASTRISALLNTGELFF. Here the CDR3 DNA reads TGTGCCAGCACCCGTATTTCAGCCCTTTTGAACACCGGGGAGCTGTTTTTT.

The chain combines TRBV5-1 with TRBJ2-1; D is unclear. The last part of the DNA fits TRBJ2-7 better; the J call may be wrong. The CDR3 has 13 residues. Germline assignment: CDR1 SGHRS and CDR2 YFSETQ. DNA of the CDR3: TGCGCCAGCGGCCGGACCTCCTACAATGAGCAGTACTTC. Amino acids: CASGRTSYNEQYF.

This sequence joins TRBV3-1 and TRBJ2-2, with 7 nucleotides matching TRBD2. V lost 1 base to trimming and J lost 5 bases; unmatched junction nucleotides: 10. CDR3 length: 17 residues. CDR1 is LGHDT, CDR2 YNNKEL, per germline (reference sequence). The CDR3 loop is CASSQVLGGSRTGELFF. CDR3 sequence (DNA): TGTGCCAGCAGCCAAGTTCTCGGCGGGAGTCGAACCGGGGAGCTGTTTTTT.

As for this clonotype: A much bigger clone sits one base away, suggesting this may be a read error. Here the CDR3 reads CASSLTSGPSYNERFF. The CDR3, as DNA: TGCGCCAGCAGCTTAACTAGCGGACCGTCCTACAATGAGCGGTTCTTC. The chain combines TRBV5-1 with TRBJ2-1; 8 nucleotides align to TRBD2. CDR3 size: 16 residues. The V gene's germline CDR1 is SGHRS and CDR2 YFSETQ.

This chain links TRBV29-1 with TRBJ1-2; D not certain. V dropped 5 bases and J dropped 4 bases, with 11 bases sitting between them. CDR1 and CDR2 (germline): SQVTM, ANQGSEA. The CDR3 length is 12 residues. The CDR3 is CSVQVTFYGYTF. The CDR3, as DNA: TGCAGCGTTCAGGTCACGTTCTATGGCTACACCTTC. The full variable domain, its missing parts supplied by reference TRBV29-1 and TRBJ1-2, is SAVISQKPSRDICQRGTSLTIQCQVDSQVTMMFWYRQQPGQSLTLIATANQGSEATYESGFVIDKFPISRPNLTFSTLTVSNMSPEDSSIYLCSVQVTFYGYTFGSGTRLTVV.

This chain joins TRBV6-1 and TRBJ1-4, with D hard to call. CDR3 length equals 15 residues. V lost 3 bases and J 4 bases, leaving 12 bases between the germline ends. Germline V lookup: CDR1 MNHNS, CDR2 SASEGT. The CDR3 nucleotides are TGTGCCAGCAGTGATGGAGGCGCGGGTAATGAAAAACTGTTTTTT. Translation gives CASSDGGAGNEKLFF.

A few counts support this clonotype. This chain links TRBV7-2 with TRBJ2-3; 11 nucleotides line up with TRBD2. Germline CDR1 reads SGHTA; CDR2 reads FQGNSA. V was clipped by 1 base and J by 3 bases; unmatched bases: 6. The CDR3 length is 17 residues. CDR3 sequence: CASSLGATSGRTDTQYF. The DNA for the CDR3 is TGTGCCAGCAGCTTAGGAGCAACTAGCGGGAGAACAGATACGCAGTATTTT.

This clonotype was observed many times. This chain connects TRBV20-1 to TRBJ2-7; TRBD2 is a possible D gene (5 bases). Germline V gene data show CDR1 as DFQATT and CDR2 as SNEGSKA (reference sequence). CDR3 length: 11 residues. The V gene lost 2 bases and the J gene lost 3 bases, with 5 bases spanning the gap. CDR3: CSARRDYEQYF. For the CDR3, the DNA is TGCAGTGCTAGACGGGACTACGAGCAGTACTTC.

The rearrangement joins TRBV19 to TRBJ1-2; tentatively, D is TRBD1 (5 bases). CDR3 size: 14 residues. V lost 6 bases and J lost 6, with 17 bases in between. Per the germline V gene, CDR1 is LNHDA and CDR2 is SQIVND (reference sequence). CDR3 sequence: CASRLRVANDGYTF. The CDR3 DNA is TGTGCCAGTAGGCTCAGGGTGGCGAATGATGGCTACACCTTC.

This rearrangement joins TRBV5-6 to TRBJ2-1; 11 bases map to TRBD2. The ends lost 3 bases at V and 0 bases at J; junction bases unmatched: 11. The germline CDR1 and CDR2 sequences are SGHDT and YYEEEE. The CDR3 runs 19 residues. CDR3 amino acids: CASSYSSSGGLGSYNEQFF. As DNA, the CDR3 is TGTGCCAGCAGCTATTCTTCTAGCGGGGGGTTGGGCTCCTACAATGAGCAGTTCTTC.

The genes are TRBV10-3 and TRBJ2-5; TRBD2 matches at 11 bases. The J segment lost 11 bases and the V segment lost 3 bases, leaving 11 bases of the junction unmatched. There are 15 residues in the CDR3. Germline assignment: CDR1 ENHRY and CDR2 SYGVKD. CDR3: CAISDGTSGYNEQYF. The CDR3 DNA reads as TGTGCCATCAGTGACGGGACTAGCGGCTACAATGAGCAGTACTTC.

J is TRBJ2-5 and V is TRBV5-1; 8 nucleotides agree with TRBD2. This CDR3 contains 16 residues. The V and J ends lost 2 bases and 11 bases, in that order; junction bases with no gene match: 17. Germline values: CDR1 SGHRS, CDR2 YFSETQ. CDR3 sequence (DNA): TGCGCCAGCAGCTTTCGGGGTCGACTAGCGCCAGAACGACAGTACTTC. Protein sequence: CASSFRGRLAPERQYF.

The chain carries TRBV12-3 or TRBV12-4 and TRBJ2-4; D remains ambiguous. Trimming removed 3 bases from V and 0 bases from J, with 6 bases in between. This CDR3 region has 14 residues. CDR3 amino acids: CASSFWLAKNIQYF. The CDR3 DNA follows: TGTGCCAGCAGTTTCTGGCTAGCCAAAAACATTCAGTACTTC.

This clonotype has a handful of counts. This sequence joins TRBV5-1 and TRBJ2-3; no clear D. V was pared by 0 bases and J by 10 bases, with 21 bases between. CDR3 length: 16 amino acids. Germline V CDR1 and CDR2: SGHRS, YFSETQ. Here the CDR3 reads CASSLGSTMGKVAQYF. CDR3 coding DNA: TGCGCCAGCAGCTTGGGCAGTACTATGGGGAAGGTCGCGCAGTATTTT.

This clonotype was recorded a few times. This chain connects TRBV20-1 to TRBJ2-1; 8 bases match TRBD2. The V gene end was trimmed by 3 bases and the J gene end by 0 bases; junction bases not matched to a gene: 10. Germline values: CDR1 DFQATT, CDR2 SNEGSKA (reference sequence). The CDR3 extends over 17 amino acids. The DNA of the CDR3 is TGCAGTGCTAGGGAGGCCCTAGCGGGCAGCTCCTACAATGAGCAGTTCTTC. As protein: CSAREALAGSSYNEQFF.

This clonotype was counted only a few times. The J gene is TRBJ2-1, the V gene TRBV9; 12 nucleotides line up with TRBD2. Germline V gene sequence: CDR1 SGDLS, CDR2 YYNGEE. V was clipped by 4 bases and J by 5 bases; unmatched bases: 4. The CDR3 contains 15 residues. The DNA for the CDR3 is TGTGCCAGCAGCTCTAGCGGGAGGGTCCACAATGAGCAGTTCTTC. Protein: CASSSSGRVHNEQFF. The variable domain in full, with the rest retrieved from reference TRBV9 and TRBJ2-1, is DSGVTQTPKHLITATGQRVTLRCSPRSGDLSVYWYQQSLDQGLQFLIQYYNGEERAKGNILERFSAQQFPDLHSELNLSSLELGDSALYFCASSSSGRVHNEQFFGPGTRLTVL.